Shown below are 22 T cell receptor beta chains from a single sample sequenced in a study of blood T cell repertoires in COVID-19. Generated by immunoSEQ multiplex PCR, the TCRdb table keeps only in-frame clones and is missing some. The repertoire holds 150,000 or so clones, approximately 80% seen once, with 6.5% to 9% in the top ten. Source material: peripheral blood. Receptors were obtained from a woman aged 45 to 65 in a cohort sampled during active or convalescent COVID-19.

This clone was counted once. The chain has TRBV19 and TRBJ1-6, with D possibly TRBD1 on 5 matching bases. Looked up from germline, CDR1 is LNHDA and CDR2 is SQIVND (reference sequence). V was trimmed by 7 bases and J by 7 bases, leaving 17 bases between them. CDR3 length: 15 residues. The CDR3 here is CASTRGGWQNSPLHF. CDR3 nucleotide sequence: TGTGCCAGTACCCGCGGGGGGTGGCAAAATTCACCCCTCCACTTT.

This chain joins TRBV19 and TRBJ1-5; maybe TRBD1 (5 bases). V was pared by 6 bases and J by 1 base, with 16 bases between. From germline, CDR1 is LNHDA and CDR2 SQIVND (reference sequence). The CDR3 loop spans 16 amino acids. In DNA, the CDR3 is TGTGCCAGTAGACCCTATCAGGGTTCGAGCAATCAGCCCCAGCATTTT. It translates to CASRPYQGSSNQPQHF.

This clone came up a few times. The chain employs TRBV18 and TRBJ1-5, with D possibly being TRBD1 (6 bases). Looked up from germline, CDR1 is KGHSH and CDR2 is LQKENI. CDR3 length: 15 residues. V lost 0 bases, J lost 7 bases, and 13 bases lay in between. CDR3 amino acids: CASSPPGAQGQPQHF. The DNA for the CDR3 is TGTGCCAGCTCACCACCGGGGGCTCAGGGACAGCCCCAGCATTTT.

J is TRBJ1-2 and V is TRBV6-5; tentative D call: TRBD1 (6 bases). Germline V lookup: CDR1 MNHEY, CDR2 SVGAGI. Trimming took 9 bases from V and 8 from J, leaving 16 bases between them. The CDR3 length is 12 residues. The CDR3 nucleotides read TGTGCCAGTAACGGGGGGCGAGAGGGCTACACCTTC. Residues: CASNGGREGYTF.

The chain couples TRBV18 to TRBJ1-2, with D tentatively TRBD1 (5 bases). This CDR3 region has 13 residues. CDR1 is KGHSH and CDR2 is LQKENI in the germline V gene. With 3 bases removed from V and 7 bases from J, the gap between germline ends came to 12 bases. The CDR3 loop reads CASSPPDTPGYTF. The CDR3 nucleotides read TGTGCCAGCTCACCCCCGGACACGCCTGGCTACACCTTC.

The chain recombines TRBV12-3 or TRBV12-4 with TRBJ1-2; D gene unclear. The CDR3 is 13 amino acids. The V and J ends lost 5 bases and 4 bases respectively, with 11 bases between them. CDR3 loop: CASSTRTGYGYTF. DNA of the CDR3: TGTGCCAGCAGTACTAGGACGGGCTATGGCTACACCTTC.

The chain couples TRBV7-6 to TRBJ2-3, with 10 bases lining up with TRBD2. Germline lookup yields CDR1 SGHVS and CDR2 FNYEAQ. The CDR3 totals 17 residues. J was trimmed by 2 bases and V by 5 bases; bases with no gene match: 10. The CDR3 protein is CASSLASGGFNTDTQYF. Here the CDR3 DNA reads TGTGCCAGCAGCCTCGCTAGCGGGGGATTTAACACAGATACGCAGTATTTT.

A note on this clone: One end of the junction is discordant with germline, which a read error may explain. This chain connects TRBV7-9 to TRBJ2-5; D not certain. This CDR3 contains 15 residues. Germline CDR1 SEHNR, CDR2 FQNEAQ (reference sequence). DNA for the CDR3: TGTGCCAACAGCTTAGATGGGCTCCCCCAAGAGACCCAGTACTTC. Residues: CANSLDGLPQETQYF.

This chain joins TRBV19 and TRBJ1-5, with D perhaps TRBD1 (6 bases). V lost 1 base and J lost 9, with 16 bases in between. Germline CDR1 reads LNHDA; CDR2 reads SQIVND (reference sequence). CDR3 length: 15 residues. The CDR3 is CASSIGGEGGWPQHF. The DNA for the CDR3 is TGTGCCAGTAGTATAGGAGGGGAAGGGGGTTGGCCCCAGCATTTT. Full variable domain (missing parts from reference TRBV19 and TRBJ1-5): DGGITQSPKYLFRKEGQNVTLSCEQNLNHDAMYWYRQDPGQGLRLIYYSQIVNDFQKGDIAEGYSVSREKKESFPLTVTSAQKNPTAFYLCASSIGGEGGWPQHFGDGTRLSIL.

The chain has TRBV6-5 and TRBJ1-1; no clear D. V was shortened by 9 bases and J by 1 base, with 18 bases between the two germline ends. Germline V gene data show CDR1 as MNHEY and CDR2 as SVGAGI. The CDR3 consists of 15 residues. The CDR3 DNA sequence: TGTGCCAGTAGAGCAAATCAGGCTGCGAACACTGAAGCTTTCTTT. It is translated as CASRANQAANTEAFF.

The chain combines TRBV2 with TRBJ2-7, with TRBD2 matching over 9 bases. Losses at the gene ends were 4 bases for V and 0 bases for J; bases not matched to a gene: 22. Germline CDR1 is SNHLY and CDR2 is FYNNEI. The CDR3 spans 21 residues. Written as DNA, the CDR3 is TGTGCCAGCAGTGCTTTCCGGGTACCTTCGCGGGGGGGCCGGAGCTCCTACGAGCAGTACTTC. Protein product: CASSAFRVPSRGGRSSYEQYF.

This sequence joins TRBV24-1 and TRBJ2-3; TRBD2 matches at 11 bases. CDR1 and CDR2 (germline): KGHDR, SFDVKD. The CDR3 has 18 amino acids. The junction had 15 bases not matched to a gene; V was cut back by 3 bases and J by 8 bases. The CDR3 sequence is CATSDQNAETSGVGTQYF. CDR3 in DNA: TGTGCCACCAGTGATCAAAACGCCGAGACTAGCGGGGTAGGTACGCAGTATTTT.

The J gene is TRBJ1-5, the V gene TRBV10-1, with 8 bases lining up with TRBD1. The CDR3 sequence is 14 residues long. Trimming cost V 7 bases and J 7 bases; bases outside gene matches: 9. Germline V CDR1 and CDR2: WNHNN, SYGVQD (reference sequence). DNA for the CDR3: TGCGCCAGCACAGAACAGGGGGTCGGGCAGCCCCAGCATTTT. As protein: CASTEQGVGQPQHF.

This clone was detected only a few times. The chain is built from TRBV7-8 and TRBJ2-1; possible D gene TRBD2, 6 bases. The CDR3 loop spans 16 amino acids. The V end lost 5 bases, the J end lost 8 bases, and 22 bases lay between the germline ends. Germline V gene sequence: CDR1 SGHVS, CDR2 FQNEAQ. The CDR3 bases are TGTGCCAGCAGCCGCAAGGGCGCGGGGCGGGTAGATGAGCAGTTCTTC. The encoded protein is CASSRKGAGRVDEQFF.

The chain links TRBV5-1 to TRBJ1-1; D gene ambiguous. V was cut by 0 bases and J by 9 bases, with 12 bases left in between. This CDR3 spans 13 amino acids. Germline V gene lookup returns CDR1 SGHRS and CDR2 YFSETQ. For the CDR3, the DNA is TGCGCCAGCAGCTTGGCCGTCGGGTCCCAAGCTTTCTTT. Its translation is CASSLAVGSQAFF.

The chain carries TRBV3-1 (or the pseudogene TRBV3-2) and TRBJ1-5; D gene unclear. Germline lookup yields CDR1 LGHDT and CDR2 YNNKEL (reference sequence). Trimming left V 0 bases short and J 2 bases short, with 11 bases between. The CDR3 is 16 amino acids. This CDR3 reads CASSQDLRGGNQPQHF. The CDR3 DNA sequence: TGTGCCAGCAGCCAAGATCTGCGGGGTGGCAATCAGCCCCAGCATTTT.

This chain joins TRBV2 and TRBJ2-1; TRBD1 agrees at 9 bases. CDR1 SNHLY and CDR2 FYNNEI come from the germline V gene. Trimming cost V 3 bases and J 5 bases; bases outside gene matches: 11. CDR3 length equals 17 residues. The CDR3 nucleotides read TGTGCCAGCAGTGACGCCCGTGACAGGGGGTGGGACAATGAGCAGTTCTTC. Its protein is CASSDARDRGWDNEQFF.

The chain joins TRBV5-5 to TRBJ1-5; a possible D gene is TRBD1 (5 bases). This CDR3 spans 15 amino acids. CDR1 SGHKS and CDR2 YYEKEE come from the germline V gene (reference sequence). With 4 bases removed from V and 4 bases from J, the gap between germline ends came to 15 bases. Written as DNA, the CDR3 is TGTGCCAGCAGCGAACGCAGGGTAATTAATCAGCCCCAGCATTTT. It translates to CASSERRVINQPQHF.

V gene TRBV19 combines with J gene TRBJ1-4, with D possibly being TRBD1 (5 bases). Trimming stripped 3 bases from V and 0 bases from J, with 11 bases between. The CDR3 is 16 amino acids. Germline-derived CDR1 and CDR2 are LNHDA and SQIVND (reference sequence). For the CDR3, the DNA is TGTGCCAGTAGTATTTGGCAGGGCGCAACTAATGAAAAACTGTTTTTT. Its protein product is CASSIWQGATNEKLFF. The whole variable domain, filled in from reference TRBV19 and TRBJ1-4, reads DGGITQSPKYLFRKEGQNVTLSCEQNLNHDAMYWYRQDPGQGLRLIYYSQIVNDFQKGDIAEGYSVSREKKESFPLTVTSAQKNPTAFYLCASSIWQGATNEKLFFGSGTQLSVL.

This rearrangement joins TRBV21-1 to TRBJ2-7; the table's D call, TRBD1, was not checked against the DNA. TRBV21-1 is a pseudogene. The CDR3 has 16 residues. The DNA of the CDR3 is TGTGCCAGCAGCGAAACCCCGGACACCATCTCCTACGAGCAGTACTTC. Its translation is CASSETPDTISYEQYF.

This clone showed up just a few times. The chain carries TRBV7-9 and TRBJ2-2, with 11 nucleotides matching TRBD1. This CDR3 has 15 amino acids. V dropped 4 bases and J dropped 3; count of bases not matched to a gene: 1. CDR1 SEHNR and CDR2 FQNEAQ come from the germline V gene (reference sequence). This CDR3 is CASSSDRGHTGELFF. In DNA, the CDR3 is TGTGCCAGCAGCTCGGACAGGGGGCACACCGGGGAGCTGTTTTTT. The whole variable domain, remainder taken from reference TRBV7-9 and TRBJ2-2, is DTGVSQNPRHKITKRGQNVTFRCDPISEHNRLYWYRQTLGQGPEFLTYFQNEAQLEKSRLLSDRFSAERPKGSFSTLEIQRTEQGDSAMYLCASSSDRGHTGELFFGEGSRLTVL.

J is TRBJ1-5 and V is TRBV20-1; D unclear. The CDR3 consists of 10 residues. V lost 6 bases, J lost 7 bases, and 7 bases lay in between. Germline CDR1 and CDR2: DFQATT and SNEGSKA (reference sequence). The CDR3, as DNA: TGCAGTGCCGGAGGCCAGCCCCAGCATTTT. Its translation: CSAGGQPQHF.